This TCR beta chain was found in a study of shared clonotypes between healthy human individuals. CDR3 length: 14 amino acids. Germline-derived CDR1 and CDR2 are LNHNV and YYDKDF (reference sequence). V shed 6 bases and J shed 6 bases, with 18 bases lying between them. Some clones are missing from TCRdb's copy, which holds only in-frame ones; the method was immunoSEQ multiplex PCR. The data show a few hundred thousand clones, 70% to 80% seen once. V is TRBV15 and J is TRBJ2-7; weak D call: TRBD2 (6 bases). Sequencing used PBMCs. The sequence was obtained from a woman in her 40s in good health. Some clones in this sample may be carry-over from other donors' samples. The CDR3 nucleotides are TGTGCCACCAGTCGGTTCGGACTAATATCCGAGCAGTACTTC. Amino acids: CATSRFGLISEQYF.